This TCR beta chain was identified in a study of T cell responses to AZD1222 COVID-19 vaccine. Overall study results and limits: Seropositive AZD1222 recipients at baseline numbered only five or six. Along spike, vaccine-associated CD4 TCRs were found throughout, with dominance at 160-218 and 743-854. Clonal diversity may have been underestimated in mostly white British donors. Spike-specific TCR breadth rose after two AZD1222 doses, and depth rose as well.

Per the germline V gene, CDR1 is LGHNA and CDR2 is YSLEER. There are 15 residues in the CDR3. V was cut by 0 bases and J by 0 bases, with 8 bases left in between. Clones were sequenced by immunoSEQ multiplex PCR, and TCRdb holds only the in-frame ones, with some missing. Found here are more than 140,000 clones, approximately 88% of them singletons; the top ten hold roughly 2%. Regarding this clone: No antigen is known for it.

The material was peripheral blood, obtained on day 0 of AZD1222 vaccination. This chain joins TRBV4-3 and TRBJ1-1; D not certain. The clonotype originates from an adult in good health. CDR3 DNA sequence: TGCGCCAGCAGCCAAGAAACCGAGATGAACACTGAAGCTTTCTTT. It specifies CASSQETEMNTEAFF.